Shown below are 29 T cell receptor beta chains from a single sample sequenced in a study of CD8+ T cells in alopecia areata. Sample treatment: oral pan-JAK inhibitor, 5-10 mg twice daily. Sequencing templates came from extracted RNA that was reverse transcribed into cDNA. Produced via immunoSEQ multiplex PCR; TCRdb's table is partial and in-frame only. This table holds about 92,000 clones, about 40% found once. Sequenced material: CD8+ T cells sorted from blood, taken at week 24, from a patient treated with tofacitinib. The receptors stem from a human donor with alopecia areata.

V and J are TRBV7-2 and TRBJ2-5; D is ambiguous. The V end was cut by 3 bases, the J end by 1 base, with 9 bases between. Germline-derived CDR1 and CDR2 are SGHTA and FQGNSA. The CDR3 spans 14 residues. CDR3 in DNA: TGTGCCAGCAGCTTTAGGGCCGTCCAAGAGACCCAGTACTTC. As protein: CASSFRAVQETQYF. Drawing the rest from reference TRBV7-2 and TRBJ2-5, the complete variable domain is GAGVSQSPSNKVTEKGKDVELRCDPISGHTALYWYRQSLGQGLEFLIYFQGNSAPDKSGLPSDRFSAERTGGSVSTLTIQRTQQEDSAVYLCASSFRAVQETQYFGPGTRLLVL.

The chain is built from TRBV4-2 and TRBJ2-1; 8 bases agree with TRBD2. There are 16 residues in the CDR3. The ends lost 2 bases at V and 6 bases at J; junction bases unmatched: 9. Germline assignment: CDR1 LGHNA and CDR2 YNFKEQ. The DNA for the CDR3 is TGTGCCAGCAGCCAAAAGAGCGGGAGAATATTCAATGAGCAGTTCTTC. Amino acids: CASSQKSGRIFNEQFF.

In its sample, this clone was seen a few times. This chain uses TRBV7-9 with TRBJ2-1, with a weak D call TRBD2 (6 bases). The CDR3 totals 13 residues. V was cut by 1 base and J by 7 bases, with 8 bases left in between. CDR1 is SEHNR and CDR2 is FQNEAQ in the germline V gene (reference sequence). The CDR3 spells CASSLGAGNEQFF. The CDR3, as DNA: TGTGCCAGCAGCTTAGGGGCGGGGAATGAGCAGTTCTTC.

In its sample, this clone is medium-sized (0.01 to 0.1%). The chain combines TRBV7-9 with TRBJ2-7; 9 bases map to TRBD2. CDR1 is SEHNR and CDR2 is FQNEAQ in the germline V gene (reference sequence). The V and J ends lost 2 bases and 3 bases, in that order; junction bases with no gene match: 2. This CDR3 region has 14 residues. CDR3 residues: CASSLSSGNYEQYF. The CDR3 DNA sequence: TGTGCCAGCAGCTTATCTAGCGGGAACTACGAGCAGTACTTC. Full variable domain (rest looked up from reference TRBV7-9 and TRBJ2-7): DTGVSQNPRHKITKRGQNVTFRCDPISEHNRLYWYRQTLGQGPEFLTYFQNEAQLEKSRLLSDRFSAERPKGSFSTLEIQRTEQGDSAMYLCASSLSSGNYEQYFGPGTRLTVT.

This clone was observed a handful of times. The chain couples TRBV27 to TRBJ1-1; 8 bases are shared with TRBD1. Trimming removed 5 bases from V and 5 bases from J; junction bases left unmatched: 7. Germline-derived CDR1 and CDR2 are MNHEY and SMNVEV (reference sequence). There are 14 residues in the CDR3. The CDR3 DNA reads TGTGCCAGCAGTCCAGGGGGCGCCGGGACTGAAGCTTTCTTT. Amino acid sequence: CASSPGGAGTEAFF.

This clone was observed a handful of times. The chain combines TRBV9 with TRBJ2-1; the match to TRBD1 covers 9 bases. The length of the CDR3 is 15 residues. The V and J ends lost 3 bases and 4 bases, in that order; junction bases with no gene match: 5. Germline V CDR1 and CDR2: SGDLS, YYNGEE. The CDR3 spells CASSAGTGIYNEQFF. The CDR3 coding sequence is TGTGCCAGCAGCGCCGGGACAGGGATTTACAATGAGCAGTTCTTC.

This clone showed up just once. The genes are TRBV4-3 and TRBJ2-7; maybe TRBD2 (5 bases). This CDR3 is 15 amino acids long. The germline gives CDR1 LGHNA, CDR2 YSLEER. V was cut by 4 bases and J by 7 bases, with 20 bases left in between. The chain's CDR3 is CASSLKRNPGGEQYF. In DNA, the CDR3 is TGCGCCAGCAGCCTAAAGCGGAACCCGGGTGGGGAGCAGTACTTC.

The chain couples TRBV7-2 to TRBJ2-7, with 8 bases identical to TRBD1. The CDR3 runs 12 residues. V lost 4 bases, J lost 6 bases, and 2 bases stayed unmatched. Germline loops: CDR1 SGHTA, CDR2 FQGNSA. CDR3 DNA: TGTGCCAGCAGCTGGGACAGGTTCGAGCAGTACTTC. It codes for CASSWDRFEQYF.

J is TRBJ2-3 and V is TRBV29-1, with TRBD2 matching over 15 bases. This CDR3 contains 19 residues. V was clipped by 6 bases and J by 1 base; unmatched bases: 14. Germline CDR1 SQVTM, CDR2 ANQGSEA. CDR3: CSVYGLAGGPDLRTDTQYF. CDR3 nucleotide sequence: TGCAGCGTGTACGGACTAGCGGGAGGGCCTGACTTACGCACAGATACGCAGTATTTT.

This clone was found many times. The chain has TRBV29-1 and TRBJ2-1; 7 bases align to TRBD2. The CDR3 loop spans 17 amino acids. Per germline, CDR1 SQVTM and CDR2 ANQGSEA. Trimming cost V 4 bases and J 8 bases; bases outside gene matches: 20. CDR3 sequence reads: CSVVVSGNGWSADEQFF. DNA for the CDR3: TGCAGCGTTGTAGTGAGCGGGAACGGTTGGAGCGCTGATGAGCAGTTCTTC.

This chain uses TRBV10-3 with TRBJ2-1; 7 bases line up with TRBD2. Unmatched junction bases numbered 10, after V lost 7 bases and J lost 1 base. Germline CDR1 ENHRY, CDR2 SYGVKD. This CDR3 is built from 16 residues. DNA for the CDR3: TGTGCCATCACTAAAGAGGGGAGGGAATCCTACAATGAGCAGTTCTTC. Encoded protein: CAITKEGRESYNEQFF.

The table lists this clone with a few counts. V usage is TRBV7-9 and J usage is TRBJ2-3; the D is unclear. Per the germline V gene, CDR1 is SEHNR and CDR2 is FQNEAQ (reference sequence). The germline V and J ends were trimmed by 8 bases and 2 bases, with 11 bases remaining between them. This CDR3 is 13 amino acids long. In nucleotides, the CDR3 is TGTGCCAGCGTCCTCCTAGTCACAGATACGCAGTATTTT. Translated: CASVLLVTDTQYF.

The genes are TRBV30 and TRBJ1-4; D is ambiguous. Trimming shortened V by 1 base and J by 7 bases, and 7 bases separated the two germline ends. The CDR3 is 12 amino acids. Germline V CDR1 and CDR2: GTSNPN, SVGIG (reference sequence). CDR3 sequence (DNA): TGTGCCTGGAGTGCGCTTGGTGAAAAACTGTTTTTT. Translation gives CAWSALGEKLFF.

This clone was recorded a few times. CDR3 amino acids: CASSEREGPYEQYF. The CDR3 bases are TGCGCCAGCAGTGAGCGGGAGGGCCCCTACGAGCAGTACTTC. J is TRBJ2-5 and V is TRBV10-2, with 8 bases lining up with TRBD2. The end of the DNA is better explained by TRBJ2-7, so the J call may be wrong. Per germline, CDR1 WSHSY and CDR2 SAAADI. This CDR3 has 14 amino acids.

The chain employs TRBV13 and TRBJ2-7; D not certain. CDR3 length: 15 residues. Per germline, CDR1 PRHDT and CDR2 FYEKMQ (reference sequence). V was shortened by 5 bases and J by 4 bases, with 18 bases between the two germline ends. The CDR3 DNA reads TGTGCCAGCAGCGAAGGGCAGGCTGGGGAATACGAGCAGTACTTC. It codes for CASSEGQAGEYEQYF.

The chain employs TRBV4-1 and TRBJ2-5; unclear D gene. Trimming shortened V by 4 bases and J by 10 bases, and 16 bases separated the two germline ends. The CDR3 sequence is 13 residues long. Germline assignment: CDR1 MGHRA and CDR2 YSYEKL. The CDR3 DNA reads as TGCGCCAGCAGCCCCCTGCCCCAACCCAACCAGTACTTC. Residues: CASSPLPQPNQYF.

This clone was counted between two and nine times. The chain links TRBV11-2 to TRBJ1-1, with 8 bases aligning to TRBD1. Germline trimming cut 3 bases from V and 4 bases from J; bases unmatched to any gene: 4. The CDR3 spans 14 residues. Germline V gene lookup returns CDR1 SGHAT and CDR2 FQNNGV. In DNA, the CDR3 is TGTGCCAGCAGCTTTGGGGGGACAGGCACTGAAGCTTTCTTT. It specifies CASSFGGTGTEAFF.

The CDR3 DNA follows: TGTGCCAGCAGCCCTACTAGCATTCGCACAGATACGCAGTATTTT. This codes for CASSPTSIRTDTQYF. The chain links TRBV13 to TRBJ2-3; TRBD2 might be the D (6 bases). This CDR3 has 15 residues. Germline CDR1 PRHDT, CDR2 FYEKMQ (reference sequence). Trimming shortened V by 5 bases and J by 1 base, and 13 bases separated the two germline ends.

This clone was picked up a small number of times. The chain employs TRBV19 and TRBJ2-7; 9 bases align to TRBD1. Germline V CDR1 and CDR2: LNHDA, SQIVND (reference sequence). With V trimmed by 6 bases and J by 2 bases, 5 bases remained unmatched. This CDR3 contains 14 residues. CDR3 protein: CASRRTGAAYEQYF. Written as DNA, the CDR3 is TGTGCCAGTAGACGGACAGGGGCGGCCTACGAGCAGTACTTC.

V usage is TRBV4-3 and J usage is TRBJ1-2; 7 positions match TRBD1. Germline V lookup: CDR1 LGHNA, CDR2 YSLEER. With 3 bases clipped from V and 6 bases from J, the junction kept 7 bases outside the gene matches. CDR3 length: 14 amino acids. The CDR3 region is CASSQGTAKDGYTF. In DNA form, the CDR3 reads TGCGCCAGCAGCCAGGGGACAGCGAAAGATGGCTACACCTTC.

J is TRBJ2-1 and V is TRBV2; perhaps D is TRBD1 or TRBD2 (5 bases each). The germline CDR1 and CDR2 sequences are SNHLY and FYNNEI. The CDR3 consists of 15 residues. V lost 5 bases and J 2 bases, leaving 13 bases between the germline ends. Written as DNA, the CDR3 is TGTGCCAGCAGTCAGTCCCGGGGACCCTACAATGAGCAGTTCTTC. Translating gives CASSQSRGPYNEQFF.

The V call is TRBV5-1, the J call TRBJ2-5, with D unresolved. Germline CDR1 SGHRS, CDR2 YFSETQ. Trimming stripped 4 bases from V and 4 bases from J, with 8 bases between. This CDR3 contains 12 residues. The chain's CDR3 is CASSQLGETQYF. CDR3 DNA: TGCGCCAGCAGCCAGCTAGGAGAGACCCAGTACTTC.

V is TRBV4-3 and J is TRBJ2-3; 7 positions agree with TRBD2. This CDR3 region has 17 residues. The junction had 11 bases not matched to a gene; V was cut back by 1 base and J by 4 bases. Germline values: CDR1 LGHNA, CDR2 YSLEER. DNA for the CDR3: TGCGCCAGCAGCCAAGTCAGCCTGGGGGGGAGGGCAGATACGCAGTATTTT. This sequence encodes CASSQVSLGGRADTQYF.

This clone showed up just once. The chain recombines TRBV5-4 with TRBJ2-3, with TRBD2 identical over 9 bases. This CDR3 contains 17 residues. The junction had 16 bases not matched to a gene; V was cut back by 10 bases and J by 1 base. CDR1 SGHNT and CDR2 YYREEE come from the germline V gene (reference sequence). The CDR3 nucleotides read TGTGCCGTCGGCGGGAGGGACTTAAACACCGGCACAGATACGCAGTATTTT. As protein: CAVGGRDLNTGTDTQYF.

The chain has TRBV30 and TRBJ2-5, with TRBD2 as a possible D gene (6 bases). Trimming removed 0 bases from V and 4 bases from J, with 15 bases in between. CDR1 is GTSNPN, CDR2 SVGIG, per germline (reference sequence). CDR3 length equals 15 residues. As DNA, the CDR3 is TGTGCCTGGAGTGTCTCCGGAGGGTTCCGAGAGACCCAGTACTTC. Translating gives CAWSVSGGFRETQYF. The full variable domain, rest sourced from reference TRBV30 and TRBJ2-5, is SQTIHQWPATLVQPVGSPLSLECTVEGTSNPNLYWYRQAAGRGLQLLFYSVGIGQISSEVPQNLSASRPQDRQFILSSKKLLLSDSGFYLCAWSVSGGFRETQYFGPGTRLLVL.

The chain combines TRBV29-1 with TRBJ2-1; D is possibly TRBD2 (6 bases). The CDR3 runs to 13 residues. The V end was cut by 0 bases, the J end by 6 bases, with 9 bases between. Germline loops: CDR1 SQVTM, CDR2 ANQGSEA. In DNA, the CDR3 is TGCAGCGTTGAAGATCCGGGACTCAATGAGCAGTTCTTC. It is translated as CSVEDPGLNEQFF.

The chain is built from TRBV29-1 and TRBJ2-1, with 7 bases aligning to TRBD2. CDR3 length: 15 amino acids. V shed 3 bases and J 8 bases; nucleotides not matched to a gene: 13. Germline CDR1 and CDR2: SQVTM and ANQGSEA. The CDR3 loop is CSVDHRDYSDHEQFF. In DNA, the CDR3 is TGCAGCGTTGACCACCGGGACTACTCAGACCATGAGCAGTTCTTC.

This chain links TRBV7-9 with TRBJ2-3, with D unclear. V lost 0 bases and J lost 2, with 3 bases in between. From germline, CDR1 is SEHNR and CDR2 FQNEAQ (reference sequence). There are 13 residues in the CDR3. The CDR3 DNA reads as TGTGCCAGCAGCTTAGCCGACACAGATACGCAGTATTTT. It encodes CASSLADTDTQYF.

The rearrangement links TRBV30 to TRBJ1-5, with 7 bases lining up with TRBD1. Trimming removed 1 base from V and 5 bases from J; junction bases left unmatched: 5. This CDR3 region has 14 residues. Per the germline V gene, CDR1 is GTSNPN and CDR2 is SVGIG (reference sequence). CDR3 in amino acids: CAWSATGSHQPQHF. The DNA of the CDR3 is TGTGCCTGGAGTGCGACAGGGAGTCATCAGCCCCAGCATTTT.